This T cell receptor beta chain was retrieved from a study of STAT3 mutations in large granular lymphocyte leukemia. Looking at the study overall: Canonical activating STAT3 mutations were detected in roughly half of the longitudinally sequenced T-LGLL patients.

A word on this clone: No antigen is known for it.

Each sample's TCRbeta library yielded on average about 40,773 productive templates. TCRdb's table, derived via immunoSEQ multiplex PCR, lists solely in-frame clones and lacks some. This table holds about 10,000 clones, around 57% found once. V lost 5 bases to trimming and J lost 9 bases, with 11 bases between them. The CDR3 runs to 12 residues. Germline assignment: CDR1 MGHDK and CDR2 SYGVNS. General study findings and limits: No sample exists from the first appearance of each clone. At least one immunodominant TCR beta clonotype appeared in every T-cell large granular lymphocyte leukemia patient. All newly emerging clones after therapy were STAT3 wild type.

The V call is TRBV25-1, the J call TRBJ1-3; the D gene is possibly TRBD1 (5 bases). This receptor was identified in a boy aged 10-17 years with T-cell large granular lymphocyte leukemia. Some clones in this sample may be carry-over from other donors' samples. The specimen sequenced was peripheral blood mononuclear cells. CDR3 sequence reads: CASSFQGSTIYF. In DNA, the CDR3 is TGTGCCAGCAGTTTCCAGGGATCCACCATATATTTT. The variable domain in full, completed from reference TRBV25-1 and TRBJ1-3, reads EADIYQTPRYLVIGTGKKITLECSQTMGHDKMYWYQQDPGMELHLIHYSYGVNSTEKGDLSSESTVSRIRTEHFPLTLESARPSHTSQYLCASSFQGSTIYFGEGSWLTVV.